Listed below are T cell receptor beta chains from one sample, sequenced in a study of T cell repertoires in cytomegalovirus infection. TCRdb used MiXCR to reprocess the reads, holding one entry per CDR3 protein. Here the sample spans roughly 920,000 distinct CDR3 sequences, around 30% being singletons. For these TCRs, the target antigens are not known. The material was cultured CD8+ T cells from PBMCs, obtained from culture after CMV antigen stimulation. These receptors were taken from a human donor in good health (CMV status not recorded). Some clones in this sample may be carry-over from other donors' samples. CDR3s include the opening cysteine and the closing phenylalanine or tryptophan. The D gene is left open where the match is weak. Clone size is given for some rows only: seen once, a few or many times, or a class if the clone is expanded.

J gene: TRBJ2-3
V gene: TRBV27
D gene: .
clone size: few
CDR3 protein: CASRSMTDTQYF
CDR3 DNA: TGTGCCAGCAGAAGCATGACAGATACGCAGTATTTT

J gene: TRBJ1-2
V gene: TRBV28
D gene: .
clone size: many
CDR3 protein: CASRAGAFGFNYGYTF
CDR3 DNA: TGTGCCAGCCGTGCAGGGGCTTTTGGGTTTAACTATGGCTACACCTTC

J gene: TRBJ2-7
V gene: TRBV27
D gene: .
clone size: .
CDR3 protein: CASSLGGAAYSSEQYF
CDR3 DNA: TGTGCCAGCTCTTTAGGAGGGGCCGCCTATTCTTCCGAGCAGTACTTC

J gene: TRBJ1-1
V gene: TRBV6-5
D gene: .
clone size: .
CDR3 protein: CASSYSKHTEAFF
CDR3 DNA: TGTGCCAGCAGTTACTCGAAGCACACTGAAGCTTTCTTT

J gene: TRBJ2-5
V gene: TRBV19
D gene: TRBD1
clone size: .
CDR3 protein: CASSMGQGRETQYF
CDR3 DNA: TGTGCCAGTAGTATGGGACAGGGCCGAGAGACCCAGTACTTC

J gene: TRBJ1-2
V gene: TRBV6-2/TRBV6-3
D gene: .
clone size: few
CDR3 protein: CASSYSAGAGYTF
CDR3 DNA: TGTGCCAGCAGTTACTCGGCGGGGGCTGGCTACACCTTC

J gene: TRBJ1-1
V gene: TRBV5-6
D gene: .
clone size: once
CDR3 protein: CASSPEQGRHRAFF
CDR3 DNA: TGTGCCAGCAGCCCCGAGCAAGGGCGCCATAGAGCTTTCTTT

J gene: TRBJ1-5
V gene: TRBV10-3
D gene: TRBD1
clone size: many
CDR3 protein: CAISGDRGNQPQHF
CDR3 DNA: TGTGCCATCAGTGGGGACAGGGGAAATCAGCCCCAGCATTTT

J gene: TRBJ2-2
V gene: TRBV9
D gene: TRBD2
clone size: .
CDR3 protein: CVSSKTSGGGTGELFF
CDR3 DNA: TGTGTCAGCAGCAAGACTAGCGGGGGGGGAACCGGGGAGCTGTTTTTT

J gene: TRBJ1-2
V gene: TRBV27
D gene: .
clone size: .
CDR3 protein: CASSSDPAGQVYTF
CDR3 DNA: TGTGCCAGCAGTTCCGATCCCGCGGGGCAAGTCTACACCTTC

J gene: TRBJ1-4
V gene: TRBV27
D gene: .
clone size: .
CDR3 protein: CASSLYRRDEKLFF
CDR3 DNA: TGTGCCAGCAGTTTATACCGGCGTGATGAAAAACTGTTTTTT

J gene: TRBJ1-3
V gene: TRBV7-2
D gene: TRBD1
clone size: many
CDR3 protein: CASSPGQGGGNTIYF
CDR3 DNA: TGTGCCAGCAGCCCGGGACAGGGCGGTGGAAACACCATATATTTT

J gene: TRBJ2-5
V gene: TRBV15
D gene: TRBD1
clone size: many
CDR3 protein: CATSRERDREETQYF
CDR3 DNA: TGTGCCACCAGCAGAGAACGGGACAGAGAAGAGACCCAGTACTTC

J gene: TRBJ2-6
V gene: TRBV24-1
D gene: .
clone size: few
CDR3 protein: CATRGRGANVLTF
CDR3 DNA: TGTGCCACCCGGGGGCGAGGGGCCAACGTCCTGACTTTC

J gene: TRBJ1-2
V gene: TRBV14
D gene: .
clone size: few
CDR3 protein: CASSPEGTPYGYTF
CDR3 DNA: TGTGCCAGCAGCCCGGAAGGAACCCCCTATGGCTACACCTTC

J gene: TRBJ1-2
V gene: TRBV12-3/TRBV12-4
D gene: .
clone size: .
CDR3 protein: CARSLGDIYGYTF
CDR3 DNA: TGTGCCAGGAGTTTGGGGGACATCTATGGCTACACCTTC

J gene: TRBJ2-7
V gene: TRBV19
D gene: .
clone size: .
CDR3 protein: CASSIAGSGEQYF
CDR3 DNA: TGTGCCAGTAGTATTGCAGGGAGTGGCGAGCAGTACTTC

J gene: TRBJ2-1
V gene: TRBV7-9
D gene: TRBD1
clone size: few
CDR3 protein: CAGRDSHNEQFF
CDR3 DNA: TGTGCCGGCCGGGACAGTCACAATGAGCAGTTCTTC

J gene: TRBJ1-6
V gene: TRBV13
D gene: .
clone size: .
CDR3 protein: CASSPKSRGNSPLHF
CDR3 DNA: TGTGCCAGCAGCCCCAAAAGCAGGGGAAATTCACCCCTCCACTTT

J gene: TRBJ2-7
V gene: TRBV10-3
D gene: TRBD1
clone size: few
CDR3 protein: CAISVQRGTGHYEQYF
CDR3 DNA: TGTGCCATCAGTGTACAAAGGGGGACAGGACACTACGAGCAGTACTTC

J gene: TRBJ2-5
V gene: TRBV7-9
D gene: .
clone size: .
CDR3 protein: CASSYPRDPSETQYF
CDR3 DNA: TGTGCCAGCAGTTATCCTCGGGACCCATCAGAGACCCAGTACTTC

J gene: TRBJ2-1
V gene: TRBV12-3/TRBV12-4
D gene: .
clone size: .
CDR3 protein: CASSLGGTQPLMSQFF
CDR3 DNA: TGTGCCAGCAGTTTGGGCGGGACCCAACCTTTGATGTCCCAGTTCTTC

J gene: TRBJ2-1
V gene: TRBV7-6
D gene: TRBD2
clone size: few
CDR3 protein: CASSPGGGLDEQFF
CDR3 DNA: TGTGCCAGCAGCCCGGGGGGAGGGTTGGATGAGCAGTTCTTC

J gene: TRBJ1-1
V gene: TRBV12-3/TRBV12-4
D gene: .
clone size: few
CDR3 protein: CASSFHRADTEAFF
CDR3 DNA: TGTGCCAGCAGTTTTCACAGGGCTGACACTGAAGCTTTCTTT

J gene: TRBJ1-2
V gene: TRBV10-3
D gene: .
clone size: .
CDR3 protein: CAIFSGTSFGYTF
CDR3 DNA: TGTGCCATCTTTTCCGGGACGTCCTTCGGCTACACCTTC

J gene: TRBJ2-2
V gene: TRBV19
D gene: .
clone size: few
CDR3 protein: CASSMDRPTNTGELFF
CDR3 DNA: TGTGCCAGTAGTATGGACAGACCTACGAACACCGGGGAGCTGTTTTTT

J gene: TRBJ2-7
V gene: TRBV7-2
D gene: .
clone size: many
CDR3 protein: CASSPLGGSYEQYF
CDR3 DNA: TGTGCCAGCAGTCCTCTGGGGGGCTCCTACGAGCAGTACTTC

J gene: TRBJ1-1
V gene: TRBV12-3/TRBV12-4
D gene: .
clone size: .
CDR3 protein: CASAGGDRGDTEAFF
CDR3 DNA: TGTGCCAGCGCGGGTGGGGACCGAGGGGACACTGAAGCTTTCTTT

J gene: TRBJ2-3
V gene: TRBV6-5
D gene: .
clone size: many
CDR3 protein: CASSYSATDTQYF
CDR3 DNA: TGTGCCAGCAGTTACTCCGCCACAGATACGCAGTATTTT

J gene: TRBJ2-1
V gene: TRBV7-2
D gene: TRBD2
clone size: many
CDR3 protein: CASSLGKGLAGVYNEQFF
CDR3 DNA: TGTGCCAGCAGCTTAGGAAAAGGACTAGCGGGGGTTTACAATGAGCAGTTCTTC

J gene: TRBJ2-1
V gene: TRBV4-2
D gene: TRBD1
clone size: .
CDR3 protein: CASSQEDRGVYNEQFF
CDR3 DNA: TGTGCCAGCAGCCAAGAGGACAGGGGCGTCTACAATGAGCAGTTCTTC

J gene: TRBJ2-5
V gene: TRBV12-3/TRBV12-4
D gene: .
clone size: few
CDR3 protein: CASSPVIGETQYF
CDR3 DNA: TGTGCCAGCAGTCCGGTTATTGGGGAGACCCAGTACTTC

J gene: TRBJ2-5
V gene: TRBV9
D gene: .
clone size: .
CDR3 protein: CASSVVERGTETQYF
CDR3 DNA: TGTGCCAGCAGCGTAGTGGAGAGGGGGACAGAGACCCAGTACTTC

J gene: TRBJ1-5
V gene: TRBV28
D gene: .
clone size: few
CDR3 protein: CASSTGQRGQPQHF
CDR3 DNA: TGTGCCAGCAGTACCGGACAGAGGGGTCAGCCCCAGCATTTT

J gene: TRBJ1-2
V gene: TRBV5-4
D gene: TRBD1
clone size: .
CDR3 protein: CASSLQGTEGYTF
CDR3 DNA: TGTGCCAGCAGCTTGCAGGGGACAGAGGGCTACACCTTC

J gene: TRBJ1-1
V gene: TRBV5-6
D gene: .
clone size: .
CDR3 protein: CASSFPSLNTEAFF
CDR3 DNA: TGTGCCAGCAGCTTCCCGAGCTTAAACACTGAAGCTTTCTTT

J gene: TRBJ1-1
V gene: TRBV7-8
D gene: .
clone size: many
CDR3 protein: CASSLGAFGTITEAFF
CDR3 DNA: TGTGCCAGCAGCTTAGGAGCGTTTGGCACGATCACTGAAGCTTTCTTT

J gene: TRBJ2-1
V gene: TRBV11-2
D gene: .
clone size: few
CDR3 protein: CASSQTHSGDEQFF
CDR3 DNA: TGTGCCAGCAGCCAGACCCATTCGGGGGATGAGCAGTTCTTC

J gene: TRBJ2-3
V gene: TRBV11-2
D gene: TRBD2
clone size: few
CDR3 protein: CASSFYSGGASDTQYF
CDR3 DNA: TGTGCCAGCAGCTTTTATAGCGGGGGGGCATCAGATACGCAGTATTTT

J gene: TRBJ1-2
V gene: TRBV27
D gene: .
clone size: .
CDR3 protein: CASSSVELSDGYTF
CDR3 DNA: TGTGCCAGCAGTTCGGTGGAACTTTCCGATGGCTACACCTTC

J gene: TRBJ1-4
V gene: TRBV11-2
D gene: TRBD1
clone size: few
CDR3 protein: CASSWTGLTNEKLFF
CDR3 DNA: TGTGCCAGCAGCTGGACAGGGTTAACTAATGAAAAACTGTTTTTT

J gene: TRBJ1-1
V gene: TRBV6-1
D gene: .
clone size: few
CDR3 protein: CASSADTEAFF
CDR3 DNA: TGTGCCAGCAGTGCCGACACTGAAGCTTTCTTT

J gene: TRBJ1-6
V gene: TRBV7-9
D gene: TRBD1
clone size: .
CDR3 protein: CASSYPGGDRSPLHF
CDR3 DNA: TGTGCCAGCAGCTACCCAGGGGGCGATAGGTCACCCCTCCACTTT

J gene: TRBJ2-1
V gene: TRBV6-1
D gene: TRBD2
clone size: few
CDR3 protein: CASRLTSAYNEQFF
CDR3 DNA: TGTGCCAGCAGACTGACTAGCGCCTACAATGAGCAGTTCTTC

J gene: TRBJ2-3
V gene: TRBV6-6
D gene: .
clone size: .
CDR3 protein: CASRKEIVGGLSTDTQYF
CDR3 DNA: TGTGCCAGTAGGAAGGAAATAGTGGGGGGCCTTAGCACAGATACGCAGTATTTT

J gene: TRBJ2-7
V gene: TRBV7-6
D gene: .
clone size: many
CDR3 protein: CASSLGKGDEQYF
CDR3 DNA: TGTGCCAGCAGCTTAGGGAAGGGGGACGAGCAGTACTTC

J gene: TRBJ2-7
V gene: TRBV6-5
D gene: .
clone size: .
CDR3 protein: CASSYSFGVGEPYEQYF
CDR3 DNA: TGTGCCAGCAGTTACTCCTTTGGAGTGGGGGAACCCTACGAGCAGTACTTC

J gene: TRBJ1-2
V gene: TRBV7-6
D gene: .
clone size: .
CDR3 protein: CASSPWGEDGYTF
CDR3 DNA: TGTGCCAGCAGCCCCTGGGGGGAGGATGGCTACACCTTC

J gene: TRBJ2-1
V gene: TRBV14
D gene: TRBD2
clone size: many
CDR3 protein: CASSQAGGARYNEQFF
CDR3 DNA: TGTGCCAGCAGCCAGGCCGGGGGGGCCAGGTACAATGAGCAGTTCTTC

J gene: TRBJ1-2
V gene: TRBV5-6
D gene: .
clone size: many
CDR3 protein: CASRRDGNYGYTF
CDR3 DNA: TGTGCCAGCAGGCGGGACGGAAACTATGGCTACACCTTC

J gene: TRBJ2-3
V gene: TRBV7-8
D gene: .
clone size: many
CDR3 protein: CASSLFQGSTDTQYF
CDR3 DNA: TGTGCCAGCAGCTTATTCCAGGGTAGCACAGATACGCAGTATTTT

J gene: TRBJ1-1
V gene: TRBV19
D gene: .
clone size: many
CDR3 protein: CASSIGGVGENTEAFF
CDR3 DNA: TGTGCCAGTAGTATAGGAGGGGTGGGAGAGAACACTGAAGCTTTCTTT

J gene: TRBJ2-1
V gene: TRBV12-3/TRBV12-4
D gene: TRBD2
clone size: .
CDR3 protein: CASSRLAETYNEQFF
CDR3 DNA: TGTGCCAGCAGCCGACTAGCGGAGACCTACAATGAGCAGTTCTTC

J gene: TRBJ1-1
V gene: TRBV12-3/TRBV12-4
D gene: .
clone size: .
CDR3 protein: CASSPSVEAFF
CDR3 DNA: TGTGCCAGCAGCCCCTCGGTAGAAGCTTTCTTT

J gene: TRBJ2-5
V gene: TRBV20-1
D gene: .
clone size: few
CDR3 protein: CSARTPGAQSFETQYF
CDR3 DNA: TGCAGTGCCAGAACCCCAGGAGCGCAGTCGTTCGAGACCCAGTACTTC

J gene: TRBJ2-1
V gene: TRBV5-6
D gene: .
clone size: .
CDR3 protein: CASSLAPGRHSSYNEQFF
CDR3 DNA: TGTGCCAGCAGCTTGGCCCCAGGGAGACATAGCTCCTACAATGAGCAGTTCTTC

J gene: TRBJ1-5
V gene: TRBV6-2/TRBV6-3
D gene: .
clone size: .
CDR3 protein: CASRKSWPQHF
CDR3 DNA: TGTGCCAGCAGAAAAAGTTGGCCCCAGCATTTT

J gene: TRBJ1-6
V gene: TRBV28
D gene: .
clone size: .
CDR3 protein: CASTPWTDNSPLHF
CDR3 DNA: TGTGCCAGCACCCCATGGACAGATAATTCACCCCTCCACTTT